These T cell receptor beta chains were read from a single sample in a study of cytomegalovirus exposure and HLA in healthy donors. TCRdb's table, derived via immunoSEQ multiplex PCR, lists solely in-frame clones and lacks some. Of under 150,000 clones in the sample, around 77% were seen once. Sample: PBMCs. These receptors were collected from a woman younger than 45 in good health and CMV-seropositive. The CDR3 runs from the conserved cysteine through the conserved F or W. Fields, in order: V gene, J gene, CDR3 protein.

v_gene: TRBV19; j_gene: TRBJ1-6; CDR3aa: CASSRRGMDSPLHF
v_gene: TRBV7-9; j_gene: TRBJ2-3; CDR3aa: CASSPRDSGGGTDTQYF
v_gene: TRBV6-1; j_gene: TRBJ1-1; CDR3aa: CASSEDGGMNTEAFF
v_gene: TRBV19; j_gene: TRBJ1-2; CDR3aa: CASSTMNYGYTF
v_gene: TRBV2; j_gene: TRBJ2-3; CDR3aa: CASSERIGTDTQYF
v_gene: TRBV5-6; j_gene: TRBJ2-1; CDR3aa: CASSMLETSLFF
v_gene: TRBV10-3; j_gene: TRBJ2-7; CDR3aa: CAISGPGTATYEQYF
v_gene: TRBV30; j_gene: TRBJ2-7; CDR3aa: CAWSVTGHEQYF
v_gene: TRBV7-9; j_gene: TRBJ2-7; CDR3aa: CASSLGSTSYEQYF
v_gene: TRBV27; j_gene: TRBJ2-1; CDR3aa: CASRGTSVYNEQFF
v_gene: TRBV2; j_gene: TRBJ2-5; CDR3aa: CASRQGNQETQYF
v_gene: TRBV6-5; j_gene: TRBJ2-7; CDR3aa: CASSYRDTSYEQYF
v_gene: TRBV4-1; j_gene: TRBJ2-7; CDR3aa: CASSQEGTNSYEQYF
v_gene: TRBV7-8; j_gene: TRBJ2-7; CDR3aa: CASSLGGLVSNEQYF
v_gene: TRBV4-1; j_gene: TRBJ1-4; CDR3aa: CASSQGPLEKLFF
v_gene: TRBV7-6; j_gene: TRBJ2-7; CDR3aa: CASSPGQGGYNEQYF
v_gene: TRBV6-5; j_gene: TRBJ2-7; CDR3aa: CASSSGMEQYF
v_gene: TRBV29-1; j_gene: TRBJ2-7; CDR3aa: CSVGRPPYEQYF
v_gene: TRBV5-6; j_gene: TRBJ1-2; CDR3aa: CASSWRDRESGYTF
v_gene: TRBV2; j_gene: TRBJ1-1; CDR3aa: CASSYTEAFF
v_gene: TRBV27; j_gene: TRBJ2-1; CDR3aa: CASSLRWGQGNEQFF
v_gene: TRBV5-1; j_gene: TRBJ2-7; CDR3aa: CASSLLFAGGSYEQYF
v_gene: TRBV4-1; j_gene: TRBJ2-7; CDR3aa: CASSLGPSPEVEQYF
v_gene: TRBV25-1; j_gene: TRBJ2-3; CDR3aa: CASSLGQLNTDTQYF
v_gene: TRBV6-5; j_gene: TRBJ2-7; CDR3aa: CASSYSNQGGSEQYF
v_gene: TRBV6-1; j_gene: TRBJ1-1; CDR3aa: CASSSLDRTTEAFF
v_gene: TRBV19; j_gene: TRBJ1-5; CDR3aa: CASSGDYGGSYSNQPQHF
v_gene: TRBV7-2; j_gene: TRBJ2-7; CDR3aa: CASTPGLAFNEQYF
v_gene: TRBV7-6; j_gene: TRBJ1-2; CDR3aa: CASSLGPGQVLEVGGYTF
v_gene: TRBV10-3; j_gene: TRBJ1-2; CDR3aa: CAISGVTGLGYTF
v_gene: TRBV7-8; j_gene: TRBJ2-2; CDR3aa: CASSYRTGSNTGELFF
v_gene: TRBV27; j_gene: TRBJ2-1; CDR3aa: CASSLAGLESYNEQFF
v_gene: TRBV28; j_gene: TRBJ1-5; CDR3aa: CASSRHRDSNQPQHF
v_gene: TRBV18; j_gene: TRBJ2-5; CDR3aa: CASSPPGQGRETQYF
v_gene: TRBV10-3; j_gene: TRBJ1-4; CDR3aa: CAISDSGPTFNEKLFF
v_gene: TRBV6-4; j_gene: TRBJ1-6; CDR3aa: CASSEAPTGNSPLHF
v_gene: TRBV13; j_gene: TRBJ2-3; CDR3aa: CASSQQGASTDTQYF
v_gene: TRBV2; j_gene: TRBJ2-7; CDR3aa: CASSVQGGYEQYF
v_gene: TRBV19; j_gene: TRBJ2-7; CDR3aa: CASSIGRGDYEQYF
v_gene: TRBV7-3; j_gene: TRBJ1-1; CDR3aa: CASSPLTGGDAFF
v_gene: TRBV19; j_gene: TRBJ2-1; CDR3aa: CASAPRVYNEQFF
v_gene: TRBV6-1; j_gene: TRBJ1-1; CDR3aa: CASSASTVNTEAFF
v_gene: TRBV5-1; j_gene: TRBJ1-5; CDR3aa: CASSLGGSSNQPQHF
v_gene: TRBV21-1; j_gene: TRBJ1-1; CDR3aa: CAKDEKGDMNTEAFF
v_gene: TRBV6-5; j_gene: TRBJ1-2; CDR3aa: CASRKTGSNYGYTF
v_gene: TRBV28; j_gene: TRBJ2-5; CDR3aa: CASTTSRQAGLPTETQYF
v_gene: TRBV7-8; j_gene: TRBJ2-7; CDR3aa: CASSSLVWPEQYF